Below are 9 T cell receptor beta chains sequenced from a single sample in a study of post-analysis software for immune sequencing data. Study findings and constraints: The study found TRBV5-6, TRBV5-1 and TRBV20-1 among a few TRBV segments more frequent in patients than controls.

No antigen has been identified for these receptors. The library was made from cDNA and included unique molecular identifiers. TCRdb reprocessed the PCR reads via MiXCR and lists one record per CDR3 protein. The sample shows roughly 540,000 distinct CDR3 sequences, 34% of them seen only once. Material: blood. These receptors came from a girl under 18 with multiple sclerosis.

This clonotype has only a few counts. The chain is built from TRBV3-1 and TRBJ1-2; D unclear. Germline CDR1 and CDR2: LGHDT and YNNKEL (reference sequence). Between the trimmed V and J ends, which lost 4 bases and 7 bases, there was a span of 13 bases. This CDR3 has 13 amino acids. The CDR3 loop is CASSLGPALGYTF. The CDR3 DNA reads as TGTGCCAGCAGCCTTGGTCCGGCTCTTGGCTACACCTTC. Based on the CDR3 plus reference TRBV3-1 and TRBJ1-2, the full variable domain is DTAVSQTPKYLVTQMGNDKSIKCEQNLGHDTMYWYKQDSKKFLKIMFSYNNKELIINETVPNRFSPKSPDKAHLNLHINSLELGDSAVYFCASSLGPALGYTFGSGTRLTVV.

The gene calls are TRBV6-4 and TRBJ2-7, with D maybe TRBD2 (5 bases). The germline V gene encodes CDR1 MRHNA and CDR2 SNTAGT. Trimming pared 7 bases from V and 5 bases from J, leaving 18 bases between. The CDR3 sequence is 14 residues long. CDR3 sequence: CASIMTEGSDEQYF. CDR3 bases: TGTGCCAGCATCATGACCGAGGGTAGCGACGAGCAGTACTTC.

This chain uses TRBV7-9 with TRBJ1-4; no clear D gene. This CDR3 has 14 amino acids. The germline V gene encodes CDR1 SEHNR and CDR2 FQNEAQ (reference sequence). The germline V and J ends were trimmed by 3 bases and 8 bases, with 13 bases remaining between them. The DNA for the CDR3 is TGTGCCAGCAGCTTGACACGTCAAGGGGAAAAACTGTTTTTT. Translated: CASSLTRQGEKLFF. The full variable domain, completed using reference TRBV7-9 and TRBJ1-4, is DTGVSQNPRHKITKRGQNVTFRCDPISEHNRLYWYRQTLGQGPEFLTYFQNEAQLEKSRLLSDRFSAERPKGSFSTLEIQRTEQGDSAMYLCASSLTRQGEKLFFGSGTQLSVL.

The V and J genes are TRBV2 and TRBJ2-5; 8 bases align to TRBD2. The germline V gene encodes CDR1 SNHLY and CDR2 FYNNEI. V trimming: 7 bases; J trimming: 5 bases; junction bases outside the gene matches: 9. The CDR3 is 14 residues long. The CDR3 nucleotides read TGTGCCAGCATCAGCAGCGGGGGATGGGAGACCCAGTACTTC. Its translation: CASISSGGWETQYF.

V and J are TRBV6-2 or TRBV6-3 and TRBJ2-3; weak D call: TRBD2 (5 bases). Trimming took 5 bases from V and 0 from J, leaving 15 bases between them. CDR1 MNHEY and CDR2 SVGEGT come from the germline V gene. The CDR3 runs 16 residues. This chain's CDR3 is CASSRRTAPSTDTQYF. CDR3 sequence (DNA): TGTGCCAGCAGTCGAAGGACTGCGCCTAGCACAGATACGCAGTATTTT.

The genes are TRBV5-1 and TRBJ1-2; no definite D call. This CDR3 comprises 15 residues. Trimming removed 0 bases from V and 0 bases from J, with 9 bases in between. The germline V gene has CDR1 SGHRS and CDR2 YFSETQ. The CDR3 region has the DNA TGCGCCAGCAGCTTGGGCGGAGTACCTAACTATGGCTACACCTTC. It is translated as CASSLGGVPNYGYTF. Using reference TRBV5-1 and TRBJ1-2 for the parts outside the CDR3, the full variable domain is KAGVTQTPRYLIKTRGQQVTLSCSPISGHRSVSWYQQTPGQGLQFLFEYFSETQRNKGNFPGRFSGRQFSNSRSEMNVSTLELGDSALYLCASSLGGVPNYGYTFGSGTRLTVV.

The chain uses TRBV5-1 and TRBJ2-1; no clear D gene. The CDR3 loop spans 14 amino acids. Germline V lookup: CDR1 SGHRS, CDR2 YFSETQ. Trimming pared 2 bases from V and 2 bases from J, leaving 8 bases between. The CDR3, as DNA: TGCGCCAGCAGCTTCCGCTGGGCCTACAATGAGCAGTTCTTC. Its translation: CASSFRWAYNEQFF.

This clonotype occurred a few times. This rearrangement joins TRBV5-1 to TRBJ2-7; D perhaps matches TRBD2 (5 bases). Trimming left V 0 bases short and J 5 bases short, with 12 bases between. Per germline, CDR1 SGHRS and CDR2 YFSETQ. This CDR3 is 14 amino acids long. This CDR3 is CASSLGAAADEQYF. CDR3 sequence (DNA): TGCGCCAGCAGCTTGGGGGCGGCAGCGGACGAGCAGTACTTC. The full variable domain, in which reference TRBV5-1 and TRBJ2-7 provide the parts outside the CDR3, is KAGVTQTPRYLIKTRGQQVTLSCSPISGHRSVSWYQQTPGQGLQFLFEYFSETQRNKGNFPGRFSGRQFSNSRSEMNVSTLELGDSALYLCASSLGAAADEQYFGPGTRLTVT.

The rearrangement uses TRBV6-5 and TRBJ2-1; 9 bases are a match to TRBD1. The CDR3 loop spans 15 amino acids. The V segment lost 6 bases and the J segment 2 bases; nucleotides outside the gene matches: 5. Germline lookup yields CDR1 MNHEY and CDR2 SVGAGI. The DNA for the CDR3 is TGTGCCAGCAGCCAGGACAGGGGAACCTACAATGAGCAGTTCTTC. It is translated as CASSQDRGTYNEQFF.